This TCR beta chain was retrieved from a study of T-cell reconstitution after alpha-beta-depleted transplantation in children. Points from the study as a whole: About two months after transplant, alpha-beta T cells reportedly came from several hundred expanded graft clones.

Unique molecular identifiers were built into the TCRbeta library. TCRdb called the PCR reads again in MiXCR, with one record for every CDR3 protein. Of a few hundred thousand distinct CDR3 sequences listed, over 10% are singletons. This clonotype appeared many times. Its antigen is as yet unknown. CDR1 and CDR2 from the germline V gene are LGHNA and YSLEER. V lost 4 bases and J lost 2; bases outside the gene matches: 3. The length of the CDR3 is 14 residues. The TCR was taken from a male patient between 5 and 17 years old who had a stem cell transplant for acute myeloid leukemia, so the T cells may come from the graft donor. The chain is built from TRBV4-3 and TRBJ2-7, with 9 nucleotides matching TRBD1. The sequenced sample was PBMCs, mostly from graft donor cells, obtained 360 days after TCRalphabeta/CD19-depleted stem cell transplant. The CDR3 region has the DNA TGCGCCAGCAGCCCGACAGGGGGTGCCTACGAGCAGTACTTC. This codes for CASSPTGGAYEQYF.